This T cell receptor beta chain is drawn from a study of blood T cell repertoires in COVID-19. About the study: The origin of the acute and convalescent COVID-19 samples was the United States, Italy and Spain. Sample material is recorded as cDNA or gDNA derived from T cells, B-cell-depleted T cells, or PBMCs.

Trimming removed 2 bases from V and 4 bases from J, with 8 bases in between. In germline, CDR1 is LNHDA, CDR2 SQIVND (reference sequence). This CDR3 is 13 amino acids long. In the authors' methods: From reference gene primer amplification, estimates of nucleated cell counts were derived. Profiled with immunoSEQ multiplex PCR; TCRdb holds only in-frame clones, not every one. Clone size and the V and J calls come from that table; the DNA yielded D and trimming. There are approximately 500,000 clones in the sample; 85% to 90% occur only once, and roughly 8.3% lies in the top ten. Patients from Seattle were sampled longitudinally, starting during active infection.

This sequence joins TRBV19 and TRBJ1-1, with D possibly matching TRBD1 (6 bases). The sequence came from a woman aged 45-60 years with COVID-19, enrolled during active disease. Source material: peripheral blood. The CDR3 DNA reads as TGTGCCAGTAGTATAAGGGGGGGCACTGAAGCTTTCTTT. Residues: CASSIRGGTEAFF.